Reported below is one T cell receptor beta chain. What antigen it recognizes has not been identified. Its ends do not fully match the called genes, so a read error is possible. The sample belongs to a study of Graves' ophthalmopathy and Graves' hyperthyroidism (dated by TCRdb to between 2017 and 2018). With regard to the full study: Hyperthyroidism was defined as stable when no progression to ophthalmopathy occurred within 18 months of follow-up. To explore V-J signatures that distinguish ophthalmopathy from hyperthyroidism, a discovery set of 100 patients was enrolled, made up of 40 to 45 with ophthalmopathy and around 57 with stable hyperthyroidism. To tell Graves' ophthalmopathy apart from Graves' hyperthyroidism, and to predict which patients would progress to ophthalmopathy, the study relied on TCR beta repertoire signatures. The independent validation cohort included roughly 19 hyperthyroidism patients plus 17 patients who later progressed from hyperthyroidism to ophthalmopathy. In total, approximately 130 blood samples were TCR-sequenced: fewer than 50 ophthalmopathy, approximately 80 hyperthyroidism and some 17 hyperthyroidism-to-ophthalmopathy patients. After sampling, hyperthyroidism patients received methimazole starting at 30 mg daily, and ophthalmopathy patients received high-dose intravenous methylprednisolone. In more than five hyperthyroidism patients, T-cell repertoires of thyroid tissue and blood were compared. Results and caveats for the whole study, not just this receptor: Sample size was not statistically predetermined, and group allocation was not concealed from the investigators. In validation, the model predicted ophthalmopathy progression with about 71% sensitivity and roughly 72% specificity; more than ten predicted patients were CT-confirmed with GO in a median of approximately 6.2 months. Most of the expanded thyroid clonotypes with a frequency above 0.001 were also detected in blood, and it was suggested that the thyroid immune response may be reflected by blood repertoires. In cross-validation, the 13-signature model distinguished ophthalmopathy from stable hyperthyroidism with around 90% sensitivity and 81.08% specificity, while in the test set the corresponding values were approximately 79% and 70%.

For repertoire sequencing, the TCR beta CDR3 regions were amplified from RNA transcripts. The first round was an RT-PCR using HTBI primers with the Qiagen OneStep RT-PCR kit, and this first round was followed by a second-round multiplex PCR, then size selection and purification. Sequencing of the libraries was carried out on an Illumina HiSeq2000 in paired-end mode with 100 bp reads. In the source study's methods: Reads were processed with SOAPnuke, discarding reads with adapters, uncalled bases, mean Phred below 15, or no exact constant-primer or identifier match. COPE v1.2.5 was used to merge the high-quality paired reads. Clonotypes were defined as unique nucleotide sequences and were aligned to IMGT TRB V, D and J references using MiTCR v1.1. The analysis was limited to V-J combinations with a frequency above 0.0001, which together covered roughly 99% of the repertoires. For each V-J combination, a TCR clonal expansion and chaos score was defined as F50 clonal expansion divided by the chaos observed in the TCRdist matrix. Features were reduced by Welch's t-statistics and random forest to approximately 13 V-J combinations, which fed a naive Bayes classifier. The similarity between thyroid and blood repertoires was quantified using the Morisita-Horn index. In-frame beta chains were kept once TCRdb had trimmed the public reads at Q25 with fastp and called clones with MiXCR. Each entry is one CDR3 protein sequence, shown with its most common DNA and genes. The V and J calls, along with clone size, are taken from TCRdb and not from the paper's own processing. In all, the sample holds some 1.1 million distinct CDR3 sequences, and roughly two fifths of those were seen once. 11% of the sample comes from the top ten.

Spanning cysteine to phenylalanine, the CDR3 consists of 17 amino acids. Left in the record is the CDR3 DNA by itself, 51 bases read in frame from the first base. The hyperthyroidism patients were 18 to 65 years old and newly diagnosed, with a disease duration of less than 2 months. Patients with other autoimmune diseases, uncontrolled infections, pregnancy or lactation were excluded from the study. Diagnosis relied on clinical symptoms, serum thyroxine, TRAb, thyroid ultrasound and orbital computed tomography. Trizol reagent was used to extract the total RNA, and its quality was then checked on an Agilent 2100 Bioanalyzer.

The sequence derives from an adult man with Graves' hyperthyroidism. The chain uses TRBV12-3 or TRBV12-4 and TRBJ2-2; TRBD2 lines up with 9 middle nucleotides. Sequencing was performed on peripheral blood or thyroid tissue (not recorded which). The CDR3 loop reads CASSKLAGATNTEELFF. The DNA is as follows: TGTGCCAGCAGTAAATTAGCGGGGGCAACGAACACCGAGGAGCTGTTTTTT.